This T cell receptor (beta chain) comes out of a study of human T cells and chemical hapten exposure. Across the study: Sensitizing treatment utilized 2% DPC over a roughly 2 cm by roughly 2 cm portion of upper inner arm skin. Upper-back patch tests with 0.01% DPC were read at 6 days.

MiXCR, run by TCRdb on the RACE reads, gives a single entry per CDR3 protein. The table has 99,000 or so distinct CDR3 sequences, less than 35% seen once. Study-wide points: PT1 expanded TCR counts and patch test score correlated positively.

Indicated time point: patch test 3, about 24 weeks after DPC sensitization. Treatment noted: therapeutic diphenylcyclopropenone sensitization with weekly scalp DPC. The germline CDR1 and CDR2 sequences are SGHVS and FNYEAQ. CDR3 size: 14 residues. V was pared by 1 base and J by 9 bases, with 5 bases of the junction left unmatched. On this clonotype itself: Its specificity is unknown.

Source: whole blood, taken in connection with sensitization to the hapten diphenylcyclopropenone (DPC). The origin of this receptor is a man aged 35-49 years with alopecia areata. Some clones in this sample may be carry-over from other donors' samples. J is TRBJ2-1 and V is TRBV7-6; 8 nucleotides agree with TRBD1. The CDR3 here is CASSLGTGSIEQFF. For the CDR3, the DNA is TGTGCCAGCAGCTTAGGGACAGGGTCAATTGAGCAGTTCTTC.